The present TCR beta chain was sequenced within a study of cytomegalovirus exposure and HLA in healthy donors. The germline V and J ends were trimmed by 2 bases and 5 bases, with 4 bases remaining between them. The CDR3 spans 11 residues. Germline lookup yields CDR1 SGHTA and CDR2 FQGNSA. The sample holds one count of this clone. TCRdb's table, derived via immunoSEQ multiplex PCR, lists solely in-frame clones and lacks some. The table has tens of thousands of clones, less than 96% seen once; the top ten hold more than 0.95%. Input material: PBMCs. The chain joins TRBV7-2 to TRBJ2-7; D unresolved. This TCR came from a woman aged 18-30 years in good health and CMV-seronegative. The CDR3 loop is CASSLRDEQYF. CDR3 bases: TGTGCCAGCAGCTTACGCGACGAGCAGTACTTC. Based on the CDR3 plus reference TRBV7-2 and TRBJ2-7, the full variable domain is GAGVSQSPSNKVTEKGKDVELRCDPISGHTALYWYRQSLGQGLEFLIYFQGNSAPDKSGLPSDRFSAERTGGSVSTLTIQRTQQEDSAVYLCASSLRDEQYFGPGTRLTVT.